This T cell receptor (beta chain) was sequenced during a study of T cells in Graves' hyperthyroidism and ophthalmopathy (dated by TCRdb to between 2018 and 2020). As for the study more broadly: Peripheral blood was sampled at the time of initial diagnosis, prior to any treatment. To identify TCR V-J signatures that set the groups apart, the researchers used a discovery cohort of 100 patients, made up of around 40 with Graves' ophthalmopathy and some 58 with stable Graves' hyperthyroidism. In several Graves' hyperthyroidism patients, the study also compared T-cell repertoires from thyroid tissue with T-cell repertoires from blood. The approximately 97 discovery patients were randomly divided into training and test sets at a 7:3 ratio. Following sampling, methimazole starting at 30 mg daily was given to hyperthyroidism patients, and high-dose intravenous methylprednisolone was given to ophthalmopathy patients. The paper describes TCR Vbeta CDR3 sequencing of around 130 peripheral blood samples, made up of some 40 ophthalmopathy patients, over 70 hyperthyroidism patients and about 17 progressor patients. An independent validation cohort of 18 to 20 hyperthyroidism patients and more than 15 patients who later progressed to ophthalmopathy tested prospective prediction of ophthalmopathy. The paper's findings and limits, for the study overall: Ophthalmopathy was separated from stable hyperthyroidism by a 13 V-J signature model, with approximately 86% sensitivity and roughly 81% specificity obtained in cross-validation and 80%/75% obtained in testing. Most expanded thyroid clonotypes (frequency above 0.001) were also detected in blood, a finding suggesting that blood repertoires may reflect thyroid immune responses. During validation, the model predicted progression to ophthalmopathy a median of around 6 months ahead of onset, with more than 60% sensitivity and roughly 72% specificity. Sample size was not statistically predetermined, and investigators were not blinded to group allocation.

Amplification of TCR beta CDR3 regions was carried out from RNA transcripts. The TCR CDR3 was subjected to a first round of RT-PCR using the HTBI primer set and the Qiagen OneStep RT-PCR kit. Libraries were constructed in a second round of multiplex PCR, after which size selection and purification were performed. Libraries were sequenced paired-end with 100 bp reads on an Illumina HiSeq2000. The published analysis was carried out like this. Raw data were processed with SOAPnuke, discarding reads with adapters, uncalled bases, mean Phred below 15, or no exact constant-primer or identifier match. COPE v1.2.5 was used to merge high-quality paired reads, and clonotypes were defined as unique nucleotide sequences. MiTCR v1.1 was used to align the clonotypes against IMGT TRBV, TRBD and TRBJ reference segments. Analysis was restricted to V-J combinations with a frequency above 0.0001, which covered about 99% of repertoires. A TCS score was defined as the ratio between F50 (clonal expansion) and ExV (chaos), using BLOSUM62-based TCRdist between CDR3 peptides within each V-J. Welch's t-statistics and random forest reduced 450 to 600 V-J features to roughly 13, which were used in a naive Bayes classifier (R e1071). The public reads were quality trimmed at Q25 with fastp and then assembled into clones with MiXCR by TCRdb, keeping productive beta chains. CDR3 protein sequences are deduplicated, and each keeps its most common genes and DNA. The V and J calls were not made by the authors but by TCRdb's processing. Across this sample there are some 300,000 distinct CDR3 sequences, with roughly 18% seen only once. Jointly, the top ten make up roughly 40% of the sample.

Moderately to severely active disease, a Clinical Activity Score of at least 3, a NOSPECS grade of at least 4, and a duration under 3 months were present in ophthalmopathy patients. Any patient with an uncontrolled infection, another autoimmune disease, pregnancy or lactation was excluded. Diagnoses were based on clinical symptoms, serum thyroxine and TRAb, thyroid ultrasound and orbital computed tomography. PBMCs were isolated from approximately 10 ml of fresh peripheral blood by Ficoll-Paque density gradient centrifugation. Total RNA was extracted with Trizol reagent, and quality was checked on an Agilent 2100 Bioanalyzer. From the cysteine up to the phenylalanine, the CDR3 has a length of 15 residues. Solely the CDR3 DNA is kept, with 45 bases framed from the first base. Unmatched junction bases come to 9, with V trimmed by 5 bases and J by 3 bases. As encoded in the germline V gene, CDR1 is MDHEN while CDR2 is SYDVKM.

A note on this clonotype: Its target antigen remains unknown. A much larger clone lies a single base off, so this may be a read error.

This TCR derives from a man between 50 and 59 years old with Graves' ophthalmopathy. Sequences were obtained from blood. This chain is built from TRBV28 and TRBJ1-1; a stretch of 7 junction bases matches TRBD1. The CDR3 region has the sequence CASSTAGTVDTEAFF. The DNA sequence follows: TGTGCCAGCAGTACGGCCGGGACAGTGGACACTGAAGCTTTCTTT.